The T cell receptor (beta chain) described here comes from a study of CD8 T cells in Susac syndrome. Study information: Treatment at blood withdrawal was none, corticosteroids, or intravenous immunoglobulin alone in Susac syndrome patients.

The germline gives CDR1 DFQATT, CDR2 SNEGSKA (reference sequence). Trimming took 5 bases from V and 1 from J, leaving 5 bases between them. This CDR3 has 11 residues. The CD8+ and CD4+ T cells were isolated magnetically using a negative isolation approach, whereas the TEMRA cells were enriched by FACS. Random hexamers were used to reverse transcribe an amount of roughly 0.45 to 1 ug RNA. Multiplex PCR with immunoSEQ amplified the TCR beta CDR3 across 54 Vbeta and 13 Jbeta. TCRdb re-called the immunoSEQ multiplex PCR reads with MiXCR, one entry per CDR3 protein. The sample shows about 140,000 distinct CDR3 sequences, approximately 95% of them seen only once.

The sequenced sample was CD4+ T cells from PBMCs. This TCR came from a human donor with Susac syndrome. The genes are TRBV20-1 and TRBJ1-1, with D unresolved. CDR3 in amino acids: CSARQNTEAFF. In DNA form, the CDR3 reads TGCAGTGCTCGACAGAACACTGAAGCTTTCTTT.